This T cell receptor beta chain was captured by sequencing in a study of OX40 agonist ivuxolimab in advanced cancers. The overall study: Dosing consisted of intravenous ivuxolimab at 0.01 to 10 mg/kg every 2 weeks. General study points: Expansion of clones was among the lowest in partial responders at 0.1-3.0 mg/kg. Relative to CD4+, CD8+ T cells held more expanded clones on average.

Germline lookup yields CDR1 SGDLS and CDR2 YYNGEE. The CDR3 is 17 residues long. Trimming left V 0 bases short and J 1 base short, with 13 bases between. Sequencing was performed with immunoSEQ multiplex PCR; in TCRdb, only in-frame clones are kept and a portion is missing. In the table there are around 80,000 clones, approximately 90% of which are singletons. As regards this clone: Its specificity is not known.

The chain employs TRBV9 and TRBJ2-2, with TRBD1 as a possible D gene (7 bases). This material consisted of CD4+ or CD8+ T cells sorted from blood, taken in a trial of the OX40 agonist ivuxolimab. This receptor was obtained from an adult with an advanced solid tumor such as melanoma, head and neck, liver or kidney cancer. In nucleotides, the CDR3 is TGTGCCAGCAGCGTAGAGCACAGGGGAGGGAACACCGGGGAGCTGTTTTTT. Its protein product is CASSVEHRGGNTGELFF.